This T cell receptor beta chain is from a study of cytomegalovirus exposure and HLA in healthy donors. Looking at the study overall: Early released data comprised 75 million to 100 million unique TCRs from HLA-typed donors. The study, taken as a whole, reports: The study reported that TCR beta sequences accurately predicted HLA-A and HLA-B alleles in most subjects. Most TCR sequences showed up rarely, but some public TCRs showed up in many donors.

Germline values: CDR1 KGHSH, CDR2 LQKENI. This CDR3 has 14 amino acids. Trimming pared 6 bases from V and 2 bases from J, leaving 14 bases between. About this clone itself: Its antigen is unknown.

This PCR relied on a set of 60 Vbeta primers and 13 Jbeta primers. TCRdb's copy holds only in-frame clones and misses some; the assay was immunoSEQ multiplex PCR. The data hold 150,000 or so clones, with about 80% observed a single time. Donors were ostensibly healthy at sampling, although undocumented immune exposures were probable. The chain employs TRBV18 and TRBJ2-7; no reliable D call. The sample comprised PBMCs. The origin of this receptor is a man between 25 and 39 years old in good health and CMV-seropositive. The CDR3 here is CASSLVPGPYEQYF. CDR3 DNA sequence: TGTGCCAGCTCTTTGGTCCCGGGTCCCTACGAGCAGTACTTC.